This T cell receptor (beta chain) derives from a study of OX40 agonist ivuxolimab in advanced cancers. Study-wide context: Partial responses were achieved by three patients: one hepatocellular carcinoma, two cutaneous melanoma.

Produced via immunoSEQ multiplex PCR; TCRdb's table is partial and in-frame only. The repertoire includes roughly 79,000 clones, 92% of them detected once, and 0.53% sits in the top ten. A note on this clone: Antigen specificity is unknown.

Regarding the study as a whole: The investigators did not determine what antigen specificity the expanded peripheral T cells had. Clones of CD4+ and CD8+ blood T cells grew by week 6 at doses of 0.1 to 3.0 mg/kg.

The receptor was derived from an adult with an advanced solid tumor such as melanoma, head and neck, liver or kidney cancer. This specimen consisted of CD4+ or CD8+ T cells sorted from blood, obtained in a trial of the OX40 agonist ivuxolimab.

DNA of the CDR3: TGTGCCAGCAACTCGTTCAAGGGTTCTAATGAAAAACTGTTTTTT. It translates to CASNSFKGSNEKLFF. The J gene is TRBJ1-4, the V gene TRBV19; D ambiguous. V lost 9 bases and J 3 bases, leaving 17 bases between the germline ends. Germline V gene data show CDR1 as LNHDA and CDR2 as SQIVND (reference sequence). The CDR3 has 15 amino acids. Combining the CDR3 with reference TRBV19 and TRBJ1-4 gives the whole variable domain DGGITQSPKYLFRKEGQNVTLSCEQNLNHDAMYWYRQDPGQGLRLIYYSQIVNDFQKGDIAEGYSVSREKKESFPLTVTSAQKNPTAFYLCASNSFKGSNEKLFFGSGTQLSVL.